This T cell receptor beta chain appears in the sequencing data of a study of blood T cell repertoires in COVID-19. As originally analysed: Amplifying reference gene primers gave estimates of nucleated cell counts. TCRdb keeps only in-frame clones here, not all; method: immunoSEQ multiplex PCR. That table is the source of V, J and clone size, and D and trimming were worked out from the DNA. The profile covers some 240,000 clones, with approximately 92% appearing a single time and approximately 5% taken by the ten largest. This CDR3 is 14 amino acids long. V lost 6 bases, J lost 5 bases, and 4 bases stayed unmatched. Germline V gene sequence: CDR1 KGHDR, CDR2 SFDVKD.

The sequence was collected from a woman aged 40 to 49 who had recovered from COVID-19. The chain couples TRBV24-1 to TRBJ2-2; TRBD1 aligns across 8 bases. The specimen was peripheral blood. CDR3 amino acids: CATSRQGKTGELFF. CDR3 nucleotides: TGTGCCACCAGTAGACAGGGGAAGACCGGGGAGCTGTTTTTT.